These 25 T cell receptor beta chains share one sample of origin, sequenced in a study of T cell responses to AZD1222 COVID-19 vaccine. Only in-frame clones appear in the TCRdb table, and some are missing; sequencing was by immunoSEQ multiplex PCR. This sample yields some 170,000 clones, of which around 94% are seen a single time; about 3% belongs to the top ten. The specimen was peripheral blood, collected on day 0 of AZD1222 vaccination. Receptors originate from an adult in good health.

V and J are TRBV10-3 and TRBJ2-7; 7 bases are a match to TRBD1. The germline CDR1 and CDR2 sequences are ENHRY and SYGVKD. CDR3 length: 16 residues. V lost 6 bases to trimming and J lost 0 bases; unmatched junction nucleotides: 11. CDR3 sequence: CAIRKVTGAPSYEQYF. The CDR3 DNA reads as TGTGCCATCAGGAAAGTCACAGGGGCCCCCTCCTACGAGCAGTACTTC.

The J gene is TRBJ1-2, the V gene TRBV21-1; TRBD1, the table's D call, was not compared with the DNA. TRBV21-1 constitutes a pseudogene. The CDR3 is made up of 11 amino acids. CDR3 protein: CASSKCHRYTF. In DNA, the CDR3 is TGTGCCAGCAGCAAATGTCATCGCTACACCTTC.

The chain couples TRBV11-3 to TRBJ2-7; D may match TRBD1 or TRBD2 (5 bases each). CDR1 is SGHNT, CDR2 YENEEA, per germline. The ends were cut back, 4 bases at V and 6 bases at J, with 10 bases in the middle. The CDR3 is made up of 12 amino acids. Written as DNA, the CDR3 is TGTGCCAGCAGCTCGGGACCCCTCGAGCAGTACTTC. This sequence encodes CASSSGPLEQYF. The variable domain in full, with the rest retrieved from reference TRBV11-3 and TRBJ2-7, is EAGVVQSPRYKIIEKKQPVAFWCNPISGHNTLYWYLQNLGQGPELLIRYENEEAVDDSQLPKDRFSAERLKGVDSTLKIQPAELGDSAVYLCASSSGPLEQYFGPGTRLTVT.

This clone was counted a single time. V and J are TRBV27 and TRBJ2-7, with a possible D match to TRBD1 (6 bases). The CDR3 is 17 amino acids. The germline V and J ends were trimmed by 1 base and 4 bases, with 20 bases remaining between them. In germline, CDR1 is MNHEY, CDR2 SMNVEV (reference sequence). The CDR3 sequence: CASSLWAHDRRKYEQYF. CDR3 coding DNA: TGTGCCAGCAGTTTATGGGCCCATGACAGGCGCAAGTACGAGCAGTACTTC.

In its sample, this clone was seen a few times. The chain employs TRBV24-1 and TRBJ2-7; a possible D gene is TRBD2 (6 bases). The CDR3 has 14 residues. Germline V gene lookup returns CDR1 KGHDR and CDR2 SFDVKD. The V and J ends lost 9 bases and 4 bases respectively, with 18 bases between them. CDR3 sequence: CATLGGPFQYEQYF. CDR3 DNA: TGTGCCACCTTGGGGGGACCCTTTCAATACGAGCAGTACTTC.

The chain uses TRBV19 and TRBJ1-1; TRBD1 agrees at 9 bases. The CDR3 contains 15 residues. V lost 5 bases, J lost 5 bases, and 9 bases stayed unmatched. The germline V gene has CDR1 LNHDA and CDR2 SQIVND (reference sequence). The CDR3 region has the DNA TGTGCCAGTAGTCTCAACTCACAGGGGGCTACTGAAGCTTTCTTT. Protein product: CASSLNSQGATEAFF. The entire variable domain, with the rest obtained from reference TRBV19 and TRBJ1-1, is as follows: DGGITQSPKYLFRKEGQNVTLSCEQNLNHDAMYWYRQDPGQGLRLIYYSQIVNDFQKGDIAEGYSVSREKKESFPLTVTSAQKNPTAFYLCASSLNSQGATEAFFGQGTRLTVV.

The table lists this clone with a count of one. The chain uses TRBV25-1 and TRBJ1-1, with D hard to call. The germline V and J ends were trimmed by 2 bases and 1 base, with 8 bases remaining between them. The CDR3 sequence is 14 residues long. Per germline, CDR1 MGHDK and CDR2 SYGVNS. The CDR3 bases are TGTGCCAGCAGTGAAGGGGTACCGAACACTGAAGCTTTCTTT. Translated, it gives CASSEGVPNTEAFF.

The chain recombines TRBV4-1 with TRBJ1-5; 9 bases line up with TRBD1. The CDR3 consists of 17 residues. With V trimmed by 0 bases and J by 3 bases, 6 bases remained unmatched. Germline V gives CDR1 MGHRA, CDR2 YSYEKL. CDR3 region: CASSQEGGQGNNQPQHF. For the CDR3, the DNA is TGCGCCAGCAGCCAAGAGGGGGGACAGGGAAACAATCAGCCCCAGCATTTT.

CDR3 bases: TGCAGCGTACGACAGGGGGCGCCGACAGATACGCAGTATTTT. The encoded protein is CSVRQGAPTDTQYF. This chain connects TRBV29-1 to TRBJ2-3; 10 nucleotides align to TRBD1. The length of the CDR3 is 14 residues. Germline CDR1 and CDR2: SQVTM and ANQGSEA. V was clipped by 6 bases and J by 3 bases; unmatched bases: 6.

DNA of the CDR3: TGTGCCAGCAGCCAACTCGGACCCGGGAGGAATGAGCAGTTCTTC. It translates to CASSQLGPGRNEQFF. V gene TRBV3-1 (or the pseudogene TRBV3-2) combines with J gene TRBJ2-1; 7 bases align to TRBD2. There are 15 residues in the CDR3. Unmatched junction bases numbered 8, after V lost 2 bases and J lost 7 bases. The V gene's germline CDR1 is LGHDT and CDR2 YNNKEL (reference sequence).

This sequence joins TRBV5-1 and TRBJ1-1, with D hard to call. Germline assignment: CDR1 SGHRS and CDR2 YFSETQ. Trimming pared 0 bases from V and 1 base from J, leaving 7 bases between. The CDR3 has 14 amino acids. The DNA of the CDR3 is TGCGCCAGCAGCTTGGGAAGTAGGAACACTGAAGCTTTCTTT. Protein sequence: CASSLGSRNTEAFF.

The CDR3 DNA follows: TGCGCCAGCAGCTTTATTGACATAAACTATGGCTACACCTTC. It encodes CASSFIDINYGYTF. This chain uses TRBV5-1 with TRBJ1-2; D is uncertain. The CDR3 has 14 residues. Trimming removed 2 bases at V and 2 bases at J, with 10 bases between. Germline-derived CDR1 and CDR2 are SGHRS and YFSETQ. The full variable domain, completed using reference TRBV5-1 and TRBJ1-2, is KAGVTQTPRYLIKTRGQQVTLSCSPISGHRSVSWYQQTPGQGLQFLFEYFSETQRNKGNFPGRFSGRQFSNSRSEMNVSTLELGDSALYLCASSFIDINYGYTFGSGTRLTVV.

The chain joins TRBV6-6 to TRBJ2-1, with 8 nucleotides matching TRBD1. V was pared by 6 bases and J by 3 bases, with 7 bases of the junction left unmatched. Germline V gives CDR1 MNHNY, CDR2 SVGAGI (reference sequence). The length of the CDR3 is 15 residues. This chain's CDR3 is CASRGTGTLYNEQFF. CDR3 nucleotides: TGTGCCAGCAGGGGGACAGGAACCCTCTACAATGAGCAGTTCTTC.

V and J are TRBV19 and TRBJ1-1; TRBD1 is a possible D gene (5 bases). Trimming pared 4 bases from V and 3 bases from J, leaving 12 bases between. Per germline, CDR1 LNHDA and CDR2 SQIVND (reference sequence). The CDR3 has 14 amino acids. CDR3 amino acids: CASSTGKRDTEAFF. The CDR3 coding sequence is TGTGCCAGTAGTACAGGGAAAAGGGACACTGAAGCTTTCTTT. The complete variable domain, with remaining parts taken from reference TRBV19 and TRBJ1-1, reads DGGITQSPKYLFRKEGQNVTLSCEQNLNHDAMYWYRQDPGQGLRLIYYSQIVNDFQKGDIAEGYSVSREKKESFPLTVTSAQKNPTAFYLCASSTGKRDTEAFFGQGTRLTVV.

This chain connects TRBV5-1 to TRBJ1-5; 8 nucleotides align to TRBD1. CDR1 SGHRS and CDR2 YFSETQ come from the germline V gene. This CDR3 spans 14 amino acids. Germline trimming cut 3 bases from V and 3 bases from J; bases unmatched to any gene: 2. CDR3 nucleotide sequence: TGCGCCAGCAGCTCGACAGGGGACAATCAGCCCCAGCATTTT. Translated: CASSSTGDNQPQHF.

V usage is TRBV6-5 and J usage is TRBJ1-1; TRBD1 matches 8 bases. This CDR3 contains 13 residues. J lost 5 bases, V lost 6 bases, and 5 bases had no gene match. Germline CDR1 and CDR2: MNHEY and SVGAGI. The CDR3: CASSGTGGTEAFF. The DNA for the CDR3 is TGTGCCAGCAGCGGGACAGGAGGGACTGAAGCTTTCTTT.

This clone occurred once. V is TRBV7-9 and J is TRBJ1-1, with D perhaps matching TRBD1 (5 bases). Germline CDR1 is SEHNR and CDR2 is FQNEAQ (reference sequence). The germline V and J ends were trimmed by 5 bases and 0 bases, with 19 bases remaining between them. The CDR3 is made up of 17 amino acids. The CDR3 nucleotides read TGTGCCAGCAGCCCCCGGATGGGGGAATCCCTGAACACTGAAGCTTTCTTT. It encodes CASSPRMGESLNTEAFF.

Details on this clone: The junction differs from germline at one of its ends, possibly a read error. The genes are TRBV2 and TRBJ2-7; D is possibly TRBD1 or TRBD2 (5 bases each). The CDR3 covers 9 residues. CDR1 and CDR2 (germline): SNHLY, FYNNEI. The CDR3, as DNA: TGCGGGGCCTCCTACGAGCAGTACTTC. It encodes CGASYEQYF.

This clone was counted many times. Other DNA sequences in this specimen translate into the identical CDR3. The V gene is TRBV30, the J gene TRBJ1-1; D might be TRBD1 (5 bases). V lost 2 bases, J lost 0 bases, and 7 bases lay in between. The CDR3 has 13 residues. CDR1 GTSNPN and CDR2 SVGIG come from the germline V gene (reference sequence). DNA for the CDR3: TGTGCCTGGAGTACAGGTCTGAACACTGAAGCTTTCTTT. Encoded protein: CAWSTGLNTEAFF.

The CDR3 here is CASSASYEQYF. CDR3 in DNA: TGTGCCAGCAGCGCGTCCTACGAGCAGTACTTC. The chain employs TRBV5-8 and TRBJ2-7; D is uncertain. This CDR3 is built from 11 residues. CDR1 is SGHTS, CDR2 YDEGEE, per germline. The V gene lost 4 bases and the J gene lost 1 base, with 3 bases spanning the gap.

The chain recombines TRBV27 with TRBJ1-2, with a tentative D call TRBD1 (6 bases). V lost 7 bases and J lost 5, with 14 bases in between. The CDR3 is 13 residues long. CDR1 is MNHEY, CDR2 SMNVEV, per germline (reference sequence). This CDR3 reads CASTTGQGYGYTF. In DNA form, the CDR3 reads TGTGCCAGCACAACGGGACAAGGGTATGGCTACACCTTC.

J is TRBJ2-1 and V is TRBV9; TRBD2 matches at 11 bases. With V trimmed by 4 bases and J by 2 bases, 5 bases remained unmatched. The CDR3 loop spans 16 amino acids. CDR1 and CDR2 (germline): SGDLS, YYNGEE. The CDR3: CASSSGTSGAYNEQFF. The CDR3 nucleotides are TGTGCCAGCAGCAGCGGGACTAGCGGAGCCTACAATGAGCAGTTCTTC.

The chain couples TRBV2 to TRBJ1-2, with 10 bases identical to TRBD1. Per germline, CDR1 SNHLY and CDR2 FYNNEI. There are 14 residues in the CDR3. J gave up 4 bases and V 1 base, and 0 bases lay outside the gene matches. CDR3 bases: TGTGCCAGCAGTGAAGGGACAGGGGGCTATGGCTACACCTTC. Encoded protein: CASSEGTGGYGYTF.

V usage is TRBV5-1 and J usage is TRBJ2-3; 10 nucleotides line up with TRBD2. Germline trimming cut 5 bases from V and 5 bases from J; bases unmatched to any gene: 2. CDR1 is SGHRS and CDR2 is YFSETQ in the germline V gene. CDR3 size: 13 residues. This chain's CDR3 is CASRLAGRDTQYF. CDR3 nucleotides: TGCGCCAGCAGACTAGCGGGGAGAGATACGCAGTATTTT. Supplemented by reference TRBV5-1 and TRBJ2-3, the full variable domain reads KAGVTQTPRYLIKTRGQQVTLSCSPISGHRSVSWYQQTPGQGLQFLFEYFSETQRNKGNFPGRFSGRQFSNSRSEMNVSTLELGDSALYLCASRLAGRDTQYFGPGTRLTVL.

The CDR3 DNA reads TGTGCCAGCAAGTTAGATTACAATGAGCAGTTCTTC. Translated: CASKLDYNEQFF. V is TRBV2 and J is TRBJ2-1; no reliable D call. V lost 7 bases and J 4 bases, leaving 8 bases between the germline ends. The CDR3 sequence is 12 residues long. From germline, CDR1 is SNHLY and CDR2 FYNNEI.